The clone carrying this TCR beta chain was recorded a few times. Its target is unknown. The data derive from a study of cytomegalovirus exposure and HLA in healthy donors. General study findings and limits: Previously analyzed data showed that most TCR beta V segments were productive at a frequency of about 90% or about 30%. Sequence variants that were highly shared formed a cluster that was likely a sequencing artifact.

Sampled while nominally healthy, donors likely had unrecorded immune exposures. CDR3 length equals 16 residues. Trimming at V came to 5 bases and at J to 4 bases, leaving 5 bases not matched to a gene. Per germline, CDR1 SGHNT and CDR2 YYREEE (reference sequence). Use of 60 Vbeta and 13 Jbeta primers characterized the PCR. Assay: immunoSEQ multiplex PCR; the TCRdb copy retains only in-frame clones and omits some. The repertoire includes about 140,000 clones, 60% to 80% of them detected once, and 1.7% sits in the top ten. This TCR came from a woman in her twenties or thirties in good health and CMV-seronegative. The specimen sequenced was PBMCs. The chain uses TRBV5-4 and TRBJ2-2; 13 bases are shared with TRBD2. CDR3 sequence: CASRIGLAGVTGELFF. CDR3 nucleotide sequence: TGTGCCAGCAGAATCGGACTAGCGGGGGTCACCGGGGAGCTGTTTTTT.